Listed here are 31 T cell receptor beta chains from one sample, sequenced in a study of technical replicates of blood from four donors. Repertoires were generated with immunoSEQ multiplex PCR, while TCRdb's copy carries only in-frame clones and drops some. This sample carries approximately 70,000 clones, around 92% of them seen once, and the ten largest clones take approximately 0.34%. Sequencing used T cells isolated from PBMCs. Source of these receptors: a human donor in good health. Some clones in this sample may be carry-over from other donors' samples.

This chain joins TRBV2 and TRBJ2-1, with D perhaps TRBD1 (5 bases). CDR1 and CDR2 from the germline V gene are SNHLY and FYNNEI. The CDR3 contains 13 residues. The V gene lost 2 bases and the J gene lost 6 bases, with 8 bases spanning the gap. The CDR3 DNA reads TGTGCCAGCAGTGAACAGGGCGGCAATGAGCAGTTCTTC. Its protein product is CASSEQGGNEQFF.

This chain links TRBV2 with TRBJ2-7, with a tentative D call TRBD2 (7 bases). Germline V lookup: CDR1 SNHLY, CDR2 FYNNEI. Trimming stripped 4 bases from V and 2 bases from J, with 18 bases between. The CDR3 contains 16 residues. CDR3 nucleotides: TGTGCCAGCAGTGGGAGGGGGGGCGGAGACCCCTACGAGCAGTACTTC. It specifies CASSGRGGGDPYEQYF. Using reference TRBV2 and TRBJ2-7 for the parts outside the CDR3, the full variable domain is EPEVTQTPSHQVTQMGQEVILRCVPISNHLYFYWYRQILGQKVEFLVSFYNNEISEKSEIFDDQFSVERPDGSNFTLKIRSTKLEDSAMYFCASSGRGGGDPYEQYFGPGTRLTVT.

J is TRBJ2-5 and V is TRBV4-1; 8 bases line up with TRBD2. The trim removed 6 bases at V and 2 bases at J, leaving 8 bases unmatched. The germline CDR1 and CDR2 sequences are MGHRA and YSYEKL. This CDR3 has 15 residues. CDR3 coding DNA: TGCGCCAGCAGTCTTGGGCGGGGGGCGCAAGAGACCCAGTACTTC. Translated: CASSLGRGAQETQYF.

This rearrangement joins TRBV12-5 to TRBJ2-1; 12 nucleotides line up with TRBD1. Germline CDR1 LGHNT, CDR2 FRNRAP. CDR3 length equals 21 residues. V lost 0 bases, J lost 8 bases, and 20 bases stayed unmatched. The CDR3 sequence: CASGLVLGTGGEGLPGHEQFF. DNA of the CDR3: TGTGCTAGTGGTTTGGTACTCGGGACAGGGGGCGAAGGACTACCAGGACATGAGCAGTTCTTC. Full variable domain (outside the CDR3, taken from reference TRBV12-5 and TRBJ2-1): DARVTQTPRHKVTEMGQEVTMRCQPILGHNTVFWYRQTMMQGLELLAYFRNRAPLDDSGMPKDRFSAEMPDATLATLKIQPSEPRDSAVYFCASGLVLGTGGEGLPGHEQFFGPGTRLTVL.

The chain employs TRBV18 and TRBJ2-5; D is unclear. There are 12 residues in the CDR3. CDR1 is KGHSH and CDR2 is LQKENI in the germline V gene. V was shortened by 4 bases and J by 2 bases, with 5 bases between the two germline ends. The DNA for the CDR3 is TGTGCCAGCTCACTGAGACAAGAGACCCAGTACTTC. Encoded protein: CASSLRQETQYF.

The chain recombines TRBV28 with TRBJ1-1; TRBD1 aligns across 9 bases. After removal of 4 bases from V and 4 bases from J, the junction contained 13 bases not matched to a gene. This CDR3 comprises 17 residues. Germline V gene data show CDR1 as MDHEN and CDR2 as SYDVKM. The CDR3 sequence is CASSSTGTGHGSTEAFF. DNA for the CDR3: TGTGCCAGCAGTTCCACGGGGACAGGGCATGGAAGCACTGAAGCTTTCTTT. Looking up the rest from reference TRBV28 and TRBJ1-1 gives the full variable domain: DVKVTQSSRYLVKRTGEKVFLECVQDMDHENMFWYRQDPGLGLRLIYFSYDVKMKEKGDIPEGYSVSREKKERFSLILESASTNQTSMYLCASSSTGTGHGSTEAFFGQGTRLTVV.

The chain recombines TRBV27 with TRBJ1-1; no firm D call. The CDR3 extends over 15 amino acids. Trimming stripped 3 bases from V and 4 bases from J, with 15 bases between. Germline loops: CDR1 MNHEY, CDR2 SMNVEV (reference sequence). As DNA, the CDR3 is TGTGCCAGCAGTTTGGGTACCCGCGGCGGCACTGAAGCTTTCTTT. Its protein product is CASSLGTRGGTEAFF.

This rearrangement joins TRBV6-5 to TRBJ1-2, with a tentative D call TRBD1 (5 bases). Trimming removed 3 bases from V and 5 bases from J, with 7 bases in between. This CDR3 has 12 residues. From germline, CDR1 is MNHEY and CDR2 SVGAGI. Written as DNA, the CDR3 is TGTGCCAGCAGTTATAGGGGTTATGGCTACACCTTC. This encodes CASSYRGYGYTF.

The chain uses TRBV27 and TRBJ1-2; D is uncertain. Trimming removed 5 bases at V and 4 bases at J, with 11 bases between. Germline CDR1 reads MNHEY; CDR2 reads SMNVEV (reference sequence). The CDR3 loop spans 13 amino acids. CDR3 protein: CASSPSGSYGYTF. The CDR3 region has the DNA TGTGCCAGCAGTCCGAGCGGGTCCTATGGCTACACCTTC.

The V call is TRBV4-2, the J call TRBJ1-1, with D hard to call. This CDR3 comprises 15 residues. Trimming removed 1 base at V and 1 base at J, with 10 bases between. Germline V gives CDR1 LGHNA, CDR2 YNFKEQ. In DNA form, the CDR3 reads TGTGCCAGCAGCCAAGTTGGTGGGAGGAACACTGAAGCTTTCTTT. Amino acid sequence: CASSQVGGRNTEAFF.

The gene calls are TRBV4-2 and TRBJ2-1, with TRBD1 matching 10 bases. CDR1 is LGHNA and CDR2 is YNFKEQ in the germline V gene. With 0 bases clipped from V and 8 bases from J, the junction kept 10 bases outside the gene matches. The CDR3 runs to 17 residues. As DNA, the CDR3 is TGTGCCAGCAGCCAAGATCGCCCCGGGACAGGGGCGGATGAGCAGTTCTTC. Protein sequence: CASSQDRPGTGADEQFF.

V is TRBV18 and J is TRBJ2-2; 8 bases line up with TRBD1. The CDR3 extends over 15 amino acids. Germline CDR1 is KGHSH and CDR2 is LQKENI. The trim removed 2 bases at V and 5 bases at J, leaving 4 bases unmatched. This CDR3 reads CASSPYQGATGELFF. Written as DNA, the CDR3 is TGTGCCAGCTCACCATATCAGGGGGCAACCGGGGAGCTGTTTTTT.

The V and J genes are TRBV4-1 and TRBJ2-1, with TRBD2 as a possible D gene (5 bases). Trimming pared 5 bases from V and 5 bases from J, leaving 10 bases between. The CDR3 totals 13 residues. Germline V gene lookup returns CDR1 MGHRA and CDR2 YSYEKL. As DNA, the CDR3 is TGCGCCAGCAGCGGGAGTTGGGACAATGAGCAGTTCTTC. As protein: CASSGSWDNEQFF.

This clone appeared once. The V and J genes are TRBV10-3 and TRBJ2-5, with 10 bases fitting TRBD1. Losses at the gene ends were 5 bases for V and 5 bases for J; bases not matched to a gene: 8. The CDR3 runs to 15 residues. Germline CDR1 ENHRY, CDR2 SYGVKD. CDR3 loop: CAISTGQGSRETQYF. In DNA, the CDR3 is TGTGCCATCAGTACGGGACAGGGGAGCCGGGAGACCCAGTACTTC.

V usage is TRBV5-1 and J usage is TRBJ1-1; TRBD1 is a possible D gene (6 bases). The CDR3 extends over 14 amino acids. Trimming left V 4 bases short and J 8 bases short, with 18 bases between. From germline, CDR1 is SGHRS and CDR2 YFSETQ. The CDR3 here is CASSQAGAAVEAFF. CDR3 coding DNA: TGCGCCAGCAGCCAAGCAGGGGCAGCGGTCGAAGCTTTCTTT.

The CDR3 DNA is TGTGCCAGCACTTCGGGACAGGGGTCACAGCCCCAGCATTTT. This translates into CASTSGQGSQPQHF. V usage is TRBV2 and J usage is TRBJ1-5; TRBD1 matches 10 bases. Germline V gene data show CDR1 as SNHLY and CDR2 as FYNNEI. The trim removed 7 bases at V and 7 bases at J, leaving 7 bases unmatched. This CDR3 has 14 residues.

V gene TRBV7-2 combines with J gene TRBJ1-3, with D uncertain. V lost 0 bases, J lost 0 bases, and 6 bases lay in between. Germline-derived CDR1 and CDR2 are SGHTA and FQGNSA. CDR3 length: 15 amino acids. The DNA of the CDR3 is TGTGCCAGCAGCTTAGCAGTCTACTCTGGAAACACCATATATTTT. It translates to CASSLAVYSGNTIYF.

This chain joins TRBV21-1 and TRBJ2-1; the table's D call TRBD2 went unverified against the DNA. TRBV21-1 is termed a pseudogene. This CDR3 is 13 amino acids long. This chain's CDR3 is CASSKDYGNEQFF. DNA of the CDR3: TGTGCCAGCAGCAAAGACTACGGCAATGAGCAGTTCTTC.

This chain links TRBV13 with TRBJ1-1, with D unclear. With 1 base removed from V and 4 bases from J, the gap between germline ends came to 4 bases. This CDR3 contains 12 residues. Germline loops: CDR1 PRHDT, CDR2 FYEKMQ (reference sequence). In DNA form, the CDR3 reads TGTGCCAGCAGCTTAGCTTTCACTGAAGCTTTCTTT. Its translation is CASSLAFTEAFF.

The CDR3 reads CASSLLLAGNQETQYF. DNA of the CDR3: TGTGCCAGCAGCTTACTCCTAGCGGGCAACCAAGAGACCCAGTACTTC. The chain joins TRBV7-2 to TRBJ2-5, with TRBD2 identical over 8 bases. Germline V gives CDR1 SGHTA, CDR2 FQGNSA. V trimming: 2 bases; J trimming: 0 bases; junction bases outside the gene matches: 5. The CDR3 extends over 16 amino acids.

V gene TRBV2 combines with J gene TRBJ1-6; TRBD1 is a possible D gene (6 bases). Trimming pared 4 bases from V and 6 bases from J, leaving 13 bases between. The CDR3 is made up of 15 amino acids. Germline V gene sequence: CDR1 SNHLY, CDR2 FYNNEI. The CDR3 spells CASSVIGGGNSPLHF. The CDR3 DNA sequence: TGTGCCAGCAGTGTTATAGGGGGTGGTAATTCACCCCTCCACTTT.

The CDR3 nucleotides read TGTGCCAGCATGAAAGACAGGGGATACGGGGAGCTGTTTTTT. Translation: CASMKDRGYGELFF. The gene calls are TRBV11-2 and TRBJ2-2, with TRBD1 matching over 8 bases. Germline CDR1 and CDR2: SGHAT and FQNNGV. The CDR3 contains 14 residues. Unmatched junction bases numbered 8, after V lost 7 bases and J lost 7 bases.

To note about this clone: Other nucleotide sequences from this sample produce the same CDR3. This chain's CDR3 is CASSPPTANYGYTF. The CDR3 region has the DNA TGTGCCAGCAGTCCCCCAACAGCTAACTATGGCTACACCTTC. V is TRBV28 and J is TRBJ1-2; D is unresolved. The CDR3 has 14 residues. V was cut by 5 bases and J by 0 bases, with 10 bases left in between. Germline V lookup: CDR1 MDHEN, CDR2 SYDVKM.

The rearrangement joins TRBV6-1 to TRBJ2-3; D possibly corresponds to TRBD2 (6 bases). This CDR3 comprises 12 residues. The V end was cut by 4 bases, the J end by 5 bases, with 7 bases between. Germline assignment: CDR1 MNHNS and CDR2 SASEGT. Written as DNA, the CDR3 is TGTGCCAGCAGTGTTAGCGGAGATACGCAGTATTTT. Translated: CASSVSGDTQYF.

This chain uses TRBV6-5 with TRBJ1-1, with 11 bases matching TRBD1. CDR3 size: 14 residues. Trimming at V came to 6 bases and at J to 5 bases, leaving 5 bases not matched to a gene. Germline values: CDR1 MNHEY, CDR2 SVGAGI. The chain's CDR3 is CASSRDRGGTEAFF. The DNA for the CDR3 is TGTGCCAGCAGCCGGGACAGGGGGGGAACTGAAGCTTTCTTT.

The rearrangement uses TRBV30 and TRBJ1-2, with TRBD1 matching 7 bases. V shed 7 bases, J shed 6 bases, and the junction held 5 bases outside the gene matches. Per the germline V gene, CDR1 is GTSNPN and CDR2 is SVGIG (reference sequence). CDR3 size: 11 residues. DNA of the CDR3: TGTGCCTACCACAGGGGTCATGGCTACACCTTC. The encoded protein is CAYHRGHGYTF.

On this clone itself: At one end, the junction sequence differs from germline, possibly due to a read error. This CDR3 is CASSPNPGSVIGVDSGAGLLF. In nucleotides, the CDR3 is TGCGCCAGCAGTCCGAACCCGGGATCGGTAATAGGAGTGGACTCGGGCGCGGGTCTCCTCTTT. The rearrangement uses TRBV4-1 and TRBJ1-1; D is undetermined. This CDR3 comprises 21 residues. Per the germline V gene, CDR1 is MGHRA and CDR2 is YSYEKL.

CDR3 sequence (DNA): TGTGCCAGCAGTCGAGGGGGCGGGGCCAACGTCCTGACTTTC. Its translation is CASSRGGGANVLTF. The chain couples TRBV14 to TRBJ2-6; 7 nucleotides line up with TRBD1. The CDR3 has 14 amino acids. CDR1 and CDR2 (germline): SGHDN, FVKESK. V shed 6 bases and J 4 bases; nucleotides not matched to a gene: 3.

J is TRBJ2-3 and V is TRBV9; 10 bases line up with TRBD2. The J segment lost 1 base and the V segment lost 4 bases, leaving 6 bases of the junction unmatched. This CDR3 spans 16 amino acids. Germline CDR1 is SGDLS and CDR2 is YYNGEE. This chain's CDR3 is CASSYIAGGGTDTQYF. The CDR3 nucleotides read TGTGCCAGCAGCTATATAGCGGGGGGAGGCACAGATACGCAGTATTTT.

CDR3 DNA sequence: TGCGCCAGCAGCTTGCCCTCCACAGGGGGAGGAGAGACCCAGTACTTC. The encoded protein is CASSLPSTGGGETQYF. The chain links TRBV5-1 to TRBJ2-5; 8 nucleotides match TRBD1. The CDR3 loop spans 16 amino acids. Germline assignment: CDR1 SGHRS and CDR2 YFSETQ. Losses at the gene ends were 1 base for V and 4 bases for J; bases not matched to a gene: 9.

The DNA of the CDR3 is TGTGCCAGCAGTGAAGGCAGGGTCCCGGACTACGAGCAGTACTTC. As protein: CASSEGRVPDYEQYF. The rearrangement links TRBV6-1 to TRBJ2-7, with a weak D call TRBD1 (5 bases). CDR1 MNHNS and CDR2 SASEGT come from the germline V gene. The V end lost 1 base, the J end lost 3 bases, and 13 bases lay between the germline ends. This CDR3 spans 15 amino acids.